This T cell receptor (beta chain) was recorded in a study of blood T cell repertoires in COVID-19 (dated by TCRdb to 2018 to 2021). Some background on the complete study: The collaborator samples originated in the United States, Italy and Spain and spanned the acute and convalescent phases of COVID-19. Deeply sampled blood TCRbeta repertoires from subjects exposed to, actively infected with, or recovered from COVID-19 were included in the dataset. HLA class I and class II types, where available, came from metadata supplied by the sample provider rather than from assay-based typing. Samples were obtained from the ongoing ImmuneRACE study (first 160 participants) and from about 1,300 subjects provided by 6 global collaborators. The repertoires were released in a freely available public database intended as a resource for research on the immune response to SARS-CoV-2. Sample metadata almost always included a de-identified subject ID, COVID-19 status, age in years and sex. The prospective study material was composed of cDNA or gDNA derived from T cells, B-cell-depleted T cells, or PBMCs.

Study-wide findings and limitations: The quantity of clinical and demographic metadata differed by source and by participant and was supplied without curation.

CDR3 length: 16 amino acids, cysteine to phenylalanine. The kept DNA is CDR3 alone, 48 bases in frame from the first base. Via the germline V gene, CDR1 is SGHNT and CDR2 YENEEA. V trim: 6 bases; J trim: 5 bases; unmatched bases: 9. TCRbeta CDR3 regions were amplified from genomic DNA by means of the immunoSEQ Assay, a bias-controlled multiplex PCR. Per the original workflow: The number of nucleated cells in each sample was estimated from the amplification of reference gene primers within the assay. To quantify the absolute abundance of each unique TCRbeta CDR3 rearrangement, sequence reads were collapsed and filtered. For each sample, productive Simpson clonality was calculated as the square root of Simpson's diversity index across productive rearrangements. TCRdb took over this immuneACCESS table, retaining in-frame rearrangements with V and J assigned. Such tables are incomplete; in checked studies, under half of the missing clones stem from an unresolved V gene, and the remainder is unexplained. V and J calls plus clone size are reproduced from that table; the DNA served to infer D and trimming. In all, the sample holds approximately 220,000 clones, and 86% of those were seen once. The biggest ten clones account for 4.5% to 5.5% of the sample.

In the prospective study, participants were roughly 18 to 100 years old, resided in 24 geographic areas of the United States, and were enrolled through a virtual design. In the prospective study, participants were assigned to cohorts based on the clinical history participants reported in a screening survey and a study questionnaire. Exposed participants were defined as having been in contact with someone with a PCR-confirmed or clinician-diagnosed COVID-19 case within 2 weeks of study entry. Mobile phlebotomists in the prospective study collected whole blood, serum and a nasopharyngeal or oropharyngeal swab from every participant. Participants in the prospective study had the option to provide additional blood draws and questionnaires over an approximately two-month period. Prospective study blood samples were shipped either frozen or at room temperature before DNA extraction. Of note for this clone: This receptor's antigen is unknown. Base qualities are not provided; no much larger clone lies one nucleotide away.

Sample: PBMCs or T cells enriched from blood (not recorded which). The chain couples TRBV11-3 to TRBJ2-7; 14 bases in between match TRBD2. This TCR was recovered from a woman in her 30s who had been exposed to COVID-19. CDR3 reads: CASSSGTSGGIDEQYF. The bases read TGTGCCAGCAGTTCCGGGACTAGCGGGGGTATTGACGAGCAGTACTTC.